Only a few counts were recorded for the clone carrying this T cell receptor beta chain. Trimming removed 5 bases from V and 2 bases from J; junction bases left unmatched: 1. The CDR3 runs 14 residues. Germline values: CDR1 LNHDA, CDR2 SQIVND (reference sequence). The data derive from a study of T cell responses to AZD1222 COVID-19 vaccine. Sequencing used immunoSEQ multiplex PCR; TCRdb keeps in-frame clones, though not all of them. Here the sample spans 150,000 or so clones, nearly 90% being singletons. The receptor comes from an adult in good health. The sequences come from peripheral blood, collected on day 0 of AZD1222 vaccination. This sequence joins TRBV19 and TRBJ2-7; 12 bases are shared with TRBD2. CDR3 nucleotide sequence: TGTGCCAGTAGTTCTAGCGGGAGGGCCTACGAGCAGTACTTC. This codes for CASSSSGRAYEQYF.